Below, 32 T cell receptor beta chains from the same sample are listed, as sequenced in a study of blood T cells in healthy people across ages. A J-beta primer mix and a sample-barcoded 5' primer were used in a second PCR of roughly 6 to 11 cycles. From the 5' RACE reads, TCRdb called clonotypes with MiXCR, one entry per CDR3 protein. The table has around 650,000 distinct CDR3 sequences, approximately 40% seen once; the top ten hold 25% to 35%. Sequencing was done on a sample of blood. The receptors were gathered from a man older than 75 in good health.

The CDR3 DNA is TGTGCCAGCAGGATCACTAGTCCCGGGGAGCTGTTTTTT. Encoded protein: CASRITSPGELFF. The rearrangement links TRBV28 to TRBJ2-2; TRBD2 might be the D (5 bases). This CDR3 has 13 amino acids. V dropped 6 bases and J dropped 6 bases, with 11 bases sitting between them. CDR1 and CDR2 from the germline V gene are MDHEN and SYDVKM.

V is TRBV30 and J is TRBJ1-2; D ambiguous. The ends were cut back, 1 base at V and 4 bases at J, with 10 bases in the middle. CDR3 length equals 13 residues. The germline gives CDR1 GTSNPN, CDR2 SVGIG (reference sequence). The CDR3 nucleotides read TGTGCCTGGAGTGACCGGGCCCTCTATGGCTACACCTTC. Its translation is CAWSDRALYGYTF.

The chain couples TRBV20-1 to TRBJ1-1; D possibly corresponds to TRBD1 (6 bases). The CDR3 runs 13 residues. Trimming cost V 8 bases and J 1 base, with 14 bases left between them. The germline V gene encodes CDR1 DFQATT and CDR2 SNEGSKA (reference sequence). The CDR3: CSSVGGPNTEAFF. The CDR3 DNA reads TGCAGTTCCGTCGGGGGGCCGAACACTGAAGCTTTCTTT.

This clonotype came up a few times. V and J are TRBV4-2 and TRBJ2-6, with D perhaps TRBD2 (5 bases). Looked up from germline, CDR1 is LGHNA and CDR2 is YNFKEQ. CDR3 size: 17 residues. The germline V and J ends were trimmed by 0 bases and 0 bases, with 9 bases remaining between them. The DNA for the CDR3 is TGTGCCAGCAGCCAAGAGCCAGGAGGCTCTGGGGCCAACGTCCTGACTTTC. As protein: CASSQEPGGSGANVLTF.

V is TRBV27 and J is TRBJ2-7; the match to TRBD1 covers 7 bases. This CDR3 is built from 16 residues. The ends lost 6 bases at V and 3 bases at J; junction bases unmatched: 14. CDR1 and CDR2 (germline): MNHEY, SMNVEV (reference sequence). CDR3 protein: CASRRLGQAVGYEQYF. The CDR3 DNA reads TGTGCCAGCAGACGACTCGGACAGGCTGTCGGCTACGAGCAGTACTTC.

This clonotype was observed a single time. The V call is TRBV12-3 or TRBV12-4, the J call TRBJ2-1; D is unresolved. The CDR3 spans 13 residues. Trimming removed 5 bases at V and 6 bases at J, with 11 bases between. DNA of the CDR3: TGTGCCAGCAGTGTAGGGCAAACCAATGAGCAGTTCTTC. Amino acid sequence: CASSVGQTNEQFF.

This clonotype showed up just a few times. The rearrangement joins TRBV20-1 to TRBJ2-1; perhaps TRBD1 as D (7 bases). Per the germline V gene, CDR1 is DFQATT and CDR2 is SNEGSKA (reference sequence). This CDR3 contains 15 residues. Trimming removed 0 bases from V and 6 bases from J, with 15 bases in between. The CDR3 protein is CSARDQGGLGNEQFF. The CDR3 DNA is TGCAGTGCTAGAGACCAGGGGGGTTTAGGCAATGAGCAGTTCTTC.

In its sample, this clonotype was seen many times. This rearrangement joins TRBV7-2 to TRBJ2-1; tentative D call: TRBD1 (6 bases). V lost 1 base and J lost 2, with 9 bases in between. This CDR3 is built from 15 residues. Germline values: CDR1 SGHTA, CDR2 FQGNSA. In DNA form, the CDR3 reads TGTGCCAGCAGCTTAGAACAGGGCCCCTACAATGAGCAGTTCTTC. It specifies CASSLEQGPYNEQFF.

This chain uses TRBV15 with TRBJ2-7, with 7 bases lining up with TRBD2. CDR1 and CDR2 (germline): LNHNV, YYDKDF (reference sequence). The CDR3 has 13 amino acids. With 10 bases clipped from V and 7 bases from J, the junction kept 13 bases outside the gene matches. CDR3 in DNA: TGTGCCATCACTAGCGAACCCTACAATGAGCAGTACTTC. It translates to CAITSEPYNEQYF.

This clonotype was seen only a few times. V and J are TRBV20-1 and TRBJ2-5; D unresolved. Matching the DNA end better, TRBJ2-7 makes the J call doubtful. CDR3 length: 12 amino acids. From germline, CDR1 is DFQATT and CDR2 SNEGSKA (reference sequence). This chain's CDR3 is CSAPAQTHEQYF. As DNA, the CDR3 is TGCAGTGCCCCCGCCCAGACTCACGAGCAGTACTTC.

This clonotype was seen a handful of times. V usage is TRBV20-1 and J usage is TRBJ1-2, with 9 positions matching TRBD1. The CDR3 has 13 amino acids. Germline CDR1 reads DFQATT; CDR2 reads SNEGSKA (reference sequence). The trim removed 3 bases at V and 6 bases at J, leaving 5 bases unmatched. The CDR3 nucleotides read TGCAGTGCTAGGAGAGACAGGGGGGATGGCTACACCTTC. Translating it yields CSARRDRGDGYTF.

V is TRBV12-5 and J is TRBJ2-3; 7 bases agree with TRBD1. Looked up from germline, CDR1 is LGHNT and CDR2 is FRNRAP. This CDR3 is 13 amino acids long. V lost 7 bases and J lost 6; bases outside the gene matches: 7. The CDR3 DNA reads TGTGCTAGTGACGACAGGGAGACGGATACGCAGTATTTT. Encoded protein: CASDDRETDTQYF.

The chain has TRBV6-5 and TRBJ2-3; 8 nucleotides line up with TRBD2. Per the germline V gene, CDR1 is MNHEY and CDR2 is SVGAGI. The CDR3 is made up of 16 amino acids. V lost 6 bases, J lost 4 bases, and 12 bases stayed unmatched. In DNA form, the CDR3 reads TGTGCCAGCAGGGACAAGCGGGGGCCGGGGGCAGATACGCAGTATTTT. It translates to CASRDKRGPGADTQYF.

This clonotype was seen many times. The chain links TRBV29-1 to TRBJ2-1; the match to TRBD2 covers 7 bases. Germline V gene lookup returns CDR1 SQVTM and CDR2 ANQGSEA. CDR3 size: 15 residues. With V trimmed by 1 base and J by 7 bases, 10 bases remained unmatched. The CDR3 sequence: CSVEGGSGTTNEQFF. Here the CDR3 DNA reads TGCAGCGTTGAAGGGGGGTCTGGGACTACTAATGAGCAGTTCTTC.

This clonotype was recorded a few times. The chain uses TRBV6-1 and TRBJ2-1; D is uncertain. V lost 7 bases to trimming and J lost 5 bases, with 24 bases between them. The CDR3 has 17 amino acids. Per germline, CDR1 MNHNS and CDR2 SASEGT. Here the CDR3 reads CASTGGLGPYRNNEQFF. The CDR3, as DNA: TGTGCCAGCACCGGTGGATTGGGTCCCTACAGAAACAATGAGCAGTTCTTC.

The V and J genes are TRBV7-2 and TRBJ2-7, with D maybe TRBD2 (6 bases). The J call is in doubt because the DNA end fits TRBJ2-1 better. The CDR3 is 14 amino acids. The germline V gene has CDR1 SGHTA and CDR2 FQGNSA. CDR3 DNA: TGTGCCAGCAGCGTAGATTTGGCGGGGAATGAGCAGTTCTTC. Its protein product is CASSVDLAGNEQFF.

The chain carries TRBV27 and TRBJ2-3; 7 bases are a match to TRBD2. This CDR3 has 14 amino acids. Germline CDR1 MNHEY, CDR2 SMNVEV (reference sequence). V was pared by 5 bases and J by 6 bases, with 8 bases of the junction left unmatched. CDR3 coding DNA: TGTGCCAGCAGTCCGCTAGCGGTCCGGGATACGCAGTATTTT. Translation gives CASSPLAVRDTQYF.

The genes are TRBV5-6 and TRBJ2-7; D uncertain. Looked up from germline, CDR1 is SGHDT and CDR2 is YYEEEE. The ends were cut back, 0 bases at V and 7 bases at J, with 8 bases in the middle. The CDR3 covers 12 residues. The CDR3 DNA is TGTGCCAGCAGCTTGGACGGTTGGGAGCAGTACTTC. It yields the protein CASSLDGWEQYF.

The count of this clonotype is one. The chain has TRBV28 and TRBJ2-1; 13 nucleotides line up with TRBD2. The DNA end is a closer match to TRBJ2-7, so the J assignment may be wrong. Per germline, CDR1 MDHEN and CDR2 SYDVKM. This CDR3 region has 19 residues. CDR3 region: CASSFMRLAGGVTYNEQYF. The CDR3 DNA follows: TGTGCCAGCAGTTTTATGCGACTAGCGGGAGGTGTCACCTACAATGAGCAGTACTTC.

The chain links TRBV6-6 to TRBJ2-7; D could derive from TRBD1 or TRBD2 (5 bases each). This CDR3 has 15 amino acids. Germline CDR1 and CDR2: MNHNY and SVGAGI (reference sequence). V was clipped by 1 base and J by 2 bases, with 12 bases between them. In DNA, the CDR3 is TGTGCCAGCAGTTACTTAGCAGGGACCCCCTACGAGCAGTACTTC. Amino acid sequence: CASSYLAGTPYEQYF.

There are a few counts of this clonotype. The J gene is TRBJ2-3, the V gene TRBV15, with no clear D. Germline CDR1 LNHNV, CDR2 YYDKDF (reference sequence). The CDR3 length is 14 residues. V was shortened by 0 bases and J by 1 base, with 5 bases between the two germline ends. The CDR3 loop is CATSRDIGTDTQYF. As DNA, the CDR3 is TGTGCCACCAGCAGAGATATCGGCACAGATACGCAGTATTTT.

The chain is built from TRBV5-1 and TRBJ2-5; the match to TRBD2 covers 7 bases. The trim removed 7 bases at V and 2 bases at J, leaving 5 bases unmatched. The germline V gene encodes CDR1 SGHRS and CDR2 YFSETQ. This CDR3 is built from 13 residues. Written as DNA, the CDR3 is TGCGCCAGCGAAACGGGGGGACAAGAGACCCAGTACTTC. It yields the protein CASETGGQETQYF.

This clonotype was counted ten times or more. The chain links TRBV7-2 to TRBJ2-7; 8 bases align to TRBD1. Germline CDR1 SGHTA, CDR2 FQGNSA. V dropped 0 bases and J dropped 3; count of bases not matched to a gene: 4. The CDR3 runs 15 residues. In DNA form, the CDR3 reads TGTGCCAGCAGCTTAGCAATTGGACAGGGCTACGAGCAGTACTTC. This translates into CASSLAIGQGYEQYF.

This clonotype appeared many times. The genes are TRBV5-1 and TRBJ2-1; 8 bases match TRBD1. The V gene's germline CDR1 is SGHRS and CDR2 YFSETQ. The CDR3 extends over 15 amino acids. V shed 6 bases and J 0 bases; nucleotides not matched to a gene: 5. In nucleotides, the CDR3 is TGCGCCAGCACGGGTCAGGGGGCCTCCTACAATGAGCAGTTCTTC. Translating gives CASTGQGASYNEQFF. Full variable domain (outside the CDR3, taken from reference TRBV5-1 and TRBJ2-1): KAGVTQTPRYLIKTRGQQVTLSCSPISGHRSVSWYQQTPGQGLQFLFEYFSETQRNKGNFPGRFSGRQFSNSRSEMNVSTLELGDSALYLCASTGQGASYNEQFFGPGTRLTVL.

V usage is TRBV30 and J usage is TRBJ2-3; D might be TRBD1 (5 bases). This CDR3 has 14 residues. Germline CDR1 reads GTSNPN; CDR2 reads SVGIG (reference sequence). Trimming left V 5 bases short and J 2 bases short, with 14 bases between. CDR3 bases: TGTGCCTGGTCAAGTGACAGCCTCACAGATACGCAGTATTTT. Its translation: CAWSSDSLTDTQYF.

This clonotype was recorded a few times. This chain links TRBV29-1 with TRBJ2-1; D perhaps matches TRBD2 (5 bases). With 6 bases removed from V and 0 bases from J, the gap between germline ends came to 12 bases. Germline lookup yields CDR1 SQVTM and CDR2 ANQGSEA. The CDR3 is 14 amino acids. CDR3 sequence (DNA): TGCAGCGTCGCGGGTGATACCTCCTACAATGAGCAGTTCTTC. Translated, it gives CSVAGDTSYNEQFF.

This rearrangement joins TRBV27 to TRBJ2-2; TRBD2 aligns across 7 bases. Germline V lookup: CDR1 MNHEY, CDR2 SMNVEV (reference sequence). Losses at the gene ends were 4 bases for V and 7 bases for J; bases not matched to a gene: 0. This CDR3 is built from 12 residues. Written as DNA, the CDR3 is TGTGCCAGCAGTTGGGGGGGCGGGGAGCTGTTTTTT. This sequence encodes CASSWGGGELFF.

This sequence joins TRBV5-4 and TRBJ1-2, with 8 bases matching TRBD1. Germline V CDR1 and CDR2: SGHNT, YYREEE (reference sequence). The CDR3 runs to 13 residues. V was pared by 4 bases and J by 8 bases, with 7 bases of the junction left unmatched. The CDR3 DNA reads as TGTGCCAGCAGCGTGGACAGGGTGGGAGGCTACACCTTC. This encodes CASSVDRVGGYTF.

This clonotype showed up many times. The V and J genes are TRBV28 and TRBJ2-7; 10 nucleotides align to TRBD2. CDR3 length: 15 residues. V trimming: 5 bases; J trimming: 5 bases; junction bases outside the gene matches: 9. Germline assignment: CDR1 MDHEN and CDR2 SYDVKM. CDR3 sequence reads: CASSPLAGEGDEQYF. The CDR3 DNA sequence: TGTGCCAGCAGTCCCCTAGCGGGAGAAGGGGACGAGCAGTACTTC.

The chain links TRBV18 to TRBJ2-3; unclear D gene. V lost 0 bases to trimming and J lost 4 bases, with 8 bases between them. The CDR3 contains 14 residues. Germline lookup yields CDR1 KGHSH and CDR2 LQKENI. DNA of the CDR3: TGTGCCAGCTCACCACCGGGGTGGGCAGATACGCAGTATTTT. As protein: CASSPPGWADTQYF.

The V call is TRBV10-3, the J call TRBJ2-5; D remains unclear. Germline values: CDR1 ENHRY, CDR2 SYGVKD. The CDR3 is made up of 14 amino acids. With 7 bases removed from V and 2 bases from J, the gap between germline ends came to 14 bases. The CDR3 region has the DNA TGTGCCATCAAGCCGGACGTACGGCAAGAGACCCAGTACTTC. Translated: CAIKPDVRQETQYF.

This rearrangement joins TRBV14 to TRBJ2-3; 13 positions match TRBD2. V shed 1 base and J 1 base; nucleotides not matched to a gene: 2. CDR1 is SGHDN and CDR2 is FVKESK in the germline V gene. This CDR3 is built from 17 residues. The CDR3 here is CASSQGLAGGGTDTQYF. Here the CDR3 DNA reads TGTGCCAGCAGCCAAGGACTAGCGGGAGGTGGCACAGATACGCAGTATTTT.